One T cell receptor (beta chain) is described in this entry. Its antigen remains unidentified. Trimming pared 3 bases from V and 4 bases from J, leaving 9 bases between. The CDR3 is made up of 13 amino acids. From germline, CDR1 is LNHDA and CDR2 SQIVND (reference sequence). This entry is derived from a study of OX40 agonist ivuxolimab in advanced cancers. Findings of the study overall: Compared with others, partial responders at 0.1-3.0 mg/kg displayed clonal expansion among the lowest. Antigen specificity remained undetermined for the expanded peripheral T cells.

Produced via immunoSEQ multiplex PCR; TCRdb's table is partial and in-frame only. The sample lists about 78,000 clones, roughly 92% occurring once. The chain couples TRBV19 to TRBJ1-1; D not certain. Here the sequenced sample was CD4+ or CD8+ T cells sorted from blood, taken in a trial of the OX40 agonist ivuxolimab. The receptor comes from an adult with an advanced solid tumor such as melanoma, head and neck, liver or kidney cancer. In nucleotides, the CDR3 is TGTGCCAGTAGTATGTCAAGGAGCACTGAAGCTTTCTTT. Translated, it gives CASSMSRSTEAFF.